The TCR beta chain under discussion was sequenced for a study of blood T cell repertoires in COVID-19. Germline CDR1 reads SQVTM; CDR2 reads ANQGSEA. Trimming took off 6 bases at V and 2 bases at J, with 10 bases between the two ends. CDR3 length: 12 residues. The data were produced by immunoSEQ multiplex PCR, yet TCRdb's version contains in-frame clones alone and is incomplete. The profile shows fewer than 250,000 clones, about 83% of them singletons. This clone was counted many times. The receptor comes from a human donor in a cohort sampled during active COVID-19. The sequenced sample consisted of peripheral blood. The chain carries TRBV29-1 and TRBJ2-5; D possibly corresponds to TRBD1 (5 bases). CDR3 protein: CSVMKGQETQYF. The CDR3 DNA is TGCAGCGTAATGAAGGGGCAAGAGACCCAGTACTTC. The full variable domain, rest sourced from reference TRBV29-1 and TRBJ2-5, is SAVISQKPSRDICQRGTSLTIQCQVDSQVTMMFWYRQQPGQSLTLIATANQGSEATYESGFVIDKFPISRPNLTFSTLTVSNMSPEDSSIYLCSVMKGQETQYFGPGTRLLVL.